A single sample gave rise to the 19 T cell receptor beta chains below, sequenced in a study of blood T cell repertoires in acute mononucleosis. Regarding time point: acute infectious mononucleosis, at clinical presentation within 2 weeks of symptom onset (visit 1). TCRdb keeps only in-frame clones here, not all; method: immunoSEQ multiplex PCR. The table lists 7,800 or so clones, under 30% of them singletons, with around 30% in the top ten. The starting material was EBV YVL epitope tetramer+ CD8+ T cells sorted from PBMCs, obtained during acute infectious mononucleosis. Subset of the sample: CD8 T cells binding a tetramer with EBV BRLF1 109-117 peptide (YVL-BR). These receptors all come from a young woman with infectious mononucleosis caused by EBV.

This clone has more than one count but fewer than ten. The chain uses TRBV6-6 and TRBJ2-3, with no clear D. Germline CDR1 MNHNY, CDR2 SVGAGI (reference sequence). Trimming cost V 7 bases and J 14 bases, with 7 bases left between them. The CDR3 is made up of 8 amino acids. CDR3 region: CASNERYF. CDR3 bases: TGTGCCAGCAATGAACGGTATTTT.

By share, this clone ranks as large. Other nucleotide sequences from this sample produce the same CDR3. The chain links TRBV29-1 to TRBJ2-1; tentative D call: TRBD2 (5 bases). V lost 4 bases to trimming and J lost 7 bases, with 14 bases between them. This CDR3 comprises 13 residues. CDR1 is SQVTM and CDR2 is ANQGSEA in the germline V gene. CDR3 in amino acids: CSVVSLLGNEQFF. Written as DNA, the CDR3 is TGCAGCGTTGTGAGCCTACTAGGGAATGAGCAGTTCTTC.

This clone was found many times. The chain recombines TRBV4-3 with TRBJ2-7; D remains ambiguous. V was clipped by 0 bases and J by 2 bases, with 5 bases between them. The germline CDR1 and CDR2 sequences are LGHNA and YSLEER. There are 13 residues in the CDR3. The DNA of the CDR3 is TGCGCCAGCAGCCAAGAGTGGGCCTACGAGCAGTACTTC. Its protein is CASSQEWAYEQYF.

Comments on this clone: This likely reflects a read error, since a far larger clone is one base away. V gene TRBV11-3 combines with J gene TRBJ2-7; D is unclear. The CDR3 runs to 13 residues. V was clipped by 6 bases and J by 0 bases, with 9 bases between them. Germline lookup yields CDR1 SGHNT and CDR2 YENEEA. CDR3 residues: CASSWTASYEQYF. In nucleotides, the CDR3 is TGTGCCAGCAGTTGGACGGCCTCCTACGAGCAGTACTTC.

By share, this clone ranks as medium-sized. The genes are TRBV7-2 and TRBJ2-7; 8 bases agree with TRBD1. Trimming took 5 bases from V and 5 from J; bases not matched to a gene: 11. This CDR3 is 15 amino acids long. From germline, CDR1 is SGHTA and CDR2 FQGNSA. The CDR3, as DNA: TGTGCCAGCAGCCAAACCCCGACAGGGGCGGACGAGCAGTACTTC. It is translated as CASSQTPTGADEQYF. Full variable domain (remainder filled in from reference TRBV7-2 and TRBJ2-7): GAGVSQSPSNKVTEKGKDVELRCDPISGHTALYWYRQSLGQGLEFLIYFQGNSAPDKSGLPSDRFSAERTGGSVSTLTIQRTQQEDSAVYLCASSQTPTGADEQYFGPGTRLTVT.

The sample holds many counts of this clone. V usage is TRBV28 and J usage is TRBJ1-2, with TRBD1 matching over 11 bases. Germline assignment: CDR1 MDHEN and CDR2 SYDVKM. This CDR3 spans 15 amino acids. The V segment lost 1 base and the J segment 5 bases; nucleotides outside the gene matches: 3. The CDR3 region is CASSLSGTGGYGYTF. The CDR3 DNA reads TGTGCCAGCAGTTTATCGGGGACAGGGGGTTATGGCTACACCTTC.

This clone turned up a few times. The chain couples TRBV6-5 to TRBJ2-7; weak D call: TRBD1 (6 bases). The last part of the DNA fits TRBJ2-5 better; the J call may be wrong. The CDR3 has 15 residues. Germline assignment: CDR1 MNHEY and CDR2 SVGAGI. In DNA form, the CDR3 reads TGTGCCAGCAGGCAGCTTACAGGGAGTGGAGAGACCCAGTACTTC. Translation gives CASRQLTGSGETQYF.

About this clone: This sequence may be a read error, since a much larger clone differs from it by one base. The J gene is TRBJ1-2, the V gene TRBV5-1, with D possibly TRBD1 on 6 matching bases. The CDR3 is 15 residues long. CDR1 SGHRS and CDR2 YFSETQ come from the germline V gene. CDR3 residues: CPRRLAGGGPSGYTF. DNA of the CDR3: TGCCCCCGCCGCTTGGCCGGGGGGGGGCCAAGTGGCTACACCTTC.

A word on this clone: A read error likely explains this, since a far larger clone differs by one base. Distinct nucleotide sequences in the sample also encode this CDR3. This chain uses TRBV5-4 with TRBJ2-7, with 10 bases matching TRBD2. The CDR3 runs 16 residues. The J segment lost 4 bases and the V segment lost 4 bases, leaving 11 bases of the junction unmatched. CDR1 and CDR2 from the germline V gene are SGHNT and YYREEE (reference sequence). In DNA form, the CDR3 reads TGTGCCAGCAGCCGATGGACTAGCGGCCGAACATACGAGCAGTACTTC. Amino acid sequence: CASSRWTSGRTYEQYF.

The DNA for the CDR3 is TGTGCCATCAGTGGGTCCCCATCGACTAGCGGGGGCGCCAAGGACTACGAGCAGTACTTC. The encoded protein is CAISGSPSTSGGAKDYEQYF. The rearrangement joins TRBV10-3 to TRBJ2-7; 12 positions match TRBD2. This CDR3 has 20 residues. Germline-derived CDR1 and CDR2 are ENHRY and SYGVKD. The J segment lost 3 bases and the V segment lost 4 bases, leaving 19 bases of the junction unmatched.

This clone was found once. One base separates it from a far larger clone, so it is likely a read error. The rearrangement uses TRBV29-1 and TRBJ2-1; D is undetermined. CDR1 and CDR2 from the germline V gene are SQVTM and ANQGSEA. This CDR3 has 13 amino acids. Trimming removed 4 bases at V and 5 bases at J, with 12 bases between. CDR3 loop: CSVVVGANNEQFF. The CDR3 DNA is TGCAGCGTTGTGGTAGGCGCAAACAATGAGCAGTTCTTC.

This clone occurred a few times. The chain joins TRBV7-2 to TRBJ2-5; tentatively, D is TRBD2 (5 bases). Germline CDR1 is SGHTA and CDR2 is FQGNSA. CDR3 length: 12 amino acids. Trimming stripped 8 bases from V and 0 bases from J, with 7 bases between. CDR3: CASGGYQETQYF. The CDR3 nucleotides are TGTGCCAGCGGCGGGTACCAAGAGACCCAGTACTTC.

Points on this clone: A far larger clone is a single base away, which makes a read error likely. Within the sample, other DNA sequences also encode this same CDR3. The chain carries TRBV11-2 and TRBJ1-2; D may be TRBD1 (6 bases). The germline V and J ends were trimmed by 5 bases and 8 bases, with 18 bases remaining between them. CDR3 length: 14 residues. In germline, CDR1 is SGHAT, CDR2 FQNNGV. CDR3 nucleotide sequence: TGTGCCAGCAGCGACGTTACAGGGACTTACGGCTACACCTTC. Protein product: CASSDVTGTYGYTF. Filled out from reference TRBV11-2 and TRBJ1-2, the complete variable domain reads EAGVAQSPRYKIIEKRQSVAFWCNPISGHATLYWYQQILGQGPKLLIQFQNNGVVDDSQLPKDRFSAERLKGVDSTLKIQPAKLEDSAVYLCASSDVTGTYGYTFGSGTRLTVV.

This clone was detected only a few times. The CDR3 spells CASKSLSSYEQYF. CDR3 coding DNA: TGTGCCAGCAAGAGCCTTAGCTCCTACGAGCAGTACTTC. The chain joins TRBV19 to TRBJ2-7; D is unclear. Germline V gives CDR1 LNHDA, CDR2 SQIVND (reference sequence). This CDR3 contains 13 residues. Trimming took off 9 bases at V and 0 bases at J, with 12 bases between the two ends.

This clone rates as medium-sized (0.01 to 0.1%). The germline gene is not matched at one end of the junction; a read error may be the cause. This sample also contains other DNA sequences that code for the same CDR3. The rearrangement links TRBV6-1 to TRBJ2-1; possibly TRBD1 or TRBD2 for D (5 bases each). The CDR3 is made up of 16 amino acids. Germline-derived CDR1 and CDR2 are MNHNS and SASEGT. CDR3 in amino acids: CAISEGTLSSYNEQFF. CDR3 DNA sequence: TGTGCCATCAGTGAGGGGACCCTTAGCTCCTACAATGAGCAGTTCTTC.

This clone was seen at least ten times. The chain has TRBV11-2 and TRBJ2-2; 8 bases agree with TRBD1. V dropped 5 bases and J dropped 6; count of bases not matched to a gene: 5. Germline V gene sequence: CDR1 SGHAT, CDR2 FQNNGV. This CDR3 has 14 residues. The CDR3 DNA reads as TGTGCCAGCAGCCAACTACAGGGGGCCGGGGAGCTGTTTTTT. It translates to CASSQLQGAGELFF.

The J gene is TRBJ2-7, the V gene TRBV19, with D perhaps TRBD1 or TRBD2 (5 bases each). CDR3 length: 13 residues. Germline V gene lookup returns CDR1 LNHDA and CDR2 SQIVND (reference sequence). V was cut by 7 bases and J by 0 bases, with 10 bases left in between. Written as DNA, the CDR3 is TGTGCCAGTACTCCGGGGCCCTCCTACGAGCAGTACTTC. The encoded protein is CASTPGPSYEQYF. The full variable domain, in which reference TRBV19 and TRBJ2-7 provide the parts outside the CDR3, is DGGITQSPKYLFRKEGQNVTLSCEQNLNHDAMYWYRQDPGQGLRLIYYSQIVNDFQKGDIAEGYSVSREKKESFPLTVTSAQKNPTAFYLCASTPGPSYEQYFGPGTRLTVT.

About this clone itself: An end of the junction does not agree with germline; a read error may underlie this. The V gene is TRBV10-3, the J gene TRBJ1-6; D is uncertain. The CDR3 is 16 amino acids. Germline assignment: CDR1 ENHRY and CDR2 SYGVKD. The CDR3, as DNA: TGCGCCAGCAGTGAGAACGCCGGCGGAATAGGGTCACCCCTCCACTTT. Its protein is CASSENAGGIGSPLHF.

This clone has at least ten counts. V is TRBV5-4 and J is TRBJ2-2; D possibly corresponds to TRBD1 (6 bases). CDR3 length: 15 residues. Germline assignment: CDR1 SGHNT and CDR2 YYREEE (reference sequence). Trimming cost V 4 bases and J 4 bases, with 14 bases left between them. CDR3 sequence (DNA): TGTGCCAGCAGCCCCGTAACAGGGCTCACCGGGGAGCTGTTTTTT. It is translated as CASSPVTGLTGELFF.